The 20 T cell receptor beta chains below come from one sample, sequenced in a study of T-cell memory formation after mild COVID-19. TCRdb reprocessed the 5' RACE reads via MiXCR and lists one record per CDR3 protein. Among 110,000 to 150,000 distinct CDR3 sequences listed, roughly 24% were seen once. Source material: PBMCs or a T cell subset sorted from them (not recorded which). The source of these receptors is an adult woman who had mild COVID-19 (a few samples of this study predate the infection). Cell type and time point are not known.

CDR3 DNA sequence: TGTGCCAGCAGGCGTAGCGGGGGGGCCGGGACAGATACGCAGTATTTT. Translating it yields CASRRSGGAGTDTQYF. V and J are TRBV2 and TRBJ2-3; the match to TRBD2 covers 11 bases. Germline V CDR1 and CDR2: SNHLY, FYNNEI. The CDR3 loop spans 16 amino acids. The trim removed 6 bases at V and 3 bases at J, leaving 8 bases unmatched. The full variable domain, with the rest looked up from reference TRBV2 and TRBJ2-3, is EPEVTQTPSHQVTQMGQEVILRCVPISNHLYFYWYRQILGQKVEFLVSFYNNEISEKSEIFDDQFSVERPDGSNFTLKIRSTKLEDSAMYFCASRRSGGAGTDTQYFGPGTRLTVL.

This clonotype was observed a handful of times. The chain uses TRBV7-2 and TRBJ1-6, with 9 positions matching TRBD1. This CDR3 region has 18 residues. V lost 5 bases, J lost 3 bases, and 11 bases stayed unmatched. From germline, CDR1 is SGHTA and CDR2 FQGNSA. CDR3 region: CASSHPDGTGLYNSPLHF. DNA of the CDR3: TGTGCCAGCAGCCATCCCGACGGGACAGGGCTCTATAATTCACCCCTCCACTTT.

This chain joins TRBV2 and TRBJ1-1; possibly TRBD1 for D (5 bases). The V end was cut by 9 bases, the J end by 1 base, with 12 bases between. There are 13 residues in the CDR3. Germline CDR1 and CDR2: SNHLY and FYNNEI. The CDR3 region has the DNA TGTGCCAGAAGTAGAAGGGGGAACACTGAAGCTTTCTTT. Its translation is CARSRRGNTEAFF.

The V call is TRBV5-1, the J call TRBJ2-2; 9 bases line up with TRBD2. Looked up from germline, CDR1 is SGHRS and CDR2 is YFSETQ. With V trimmed by 3 bases and J by 4 bases, 7 bases remained unmatched. This CDR3 region has 16 residues. This CDR3 is CASSSNSGGGTGELFF. The CDR3 nucleotides read TGCGCCAGCAGCTCAAATAGCGGGGGAGGCACCGGGGAGCTGTTTTTT. The variable domain in full, with the rest retrieved from reference TRBV5-1 and TRBJ2-2, is KAGVTQTPRYLIKTRGQQVTLSCSPISGHRSVSWYQQTPGQGLQFLFEYFSETQRNKGNFPGRFSGRQFSNSRSEMNVSTLELGDSALYLCASSSNSGGGTGELFFGEGSRLTVL.

The rearrangement joins TRBV24-1 to TRBJ2-3, with D possibly matching TRBD2 (6 bases). Germline CDR1 reads KGHDR; CDR2 reads SFDVKD. The germline V and J ends were trimmed by 4 bases and 9 bases, with 13 bases remaining between them. This CDR3 is 13 amino acids long. Here the CDR3 reads CATSEFGGGTQYF. The CDR3 nucleotides are TGTGCCACCAGTGAGTTTGGTGGAGGGACGCAGTATTTT.

This clonotype turned up a few times. This sequence joins TRBV9 and TRBJ2-3; D is undetermined. CDR3 size: 15 residues. Germline CDR1 reads SGDLS; CDR2 reads YYNGEE. Trimming cost V 1 base and J 0 bases, with 9 bases left between them. Here the CDR3 DNA reads TGTGCCAGCAGCGTATGGTACGGGAGCACAGATACGCAGTATTTT. It specifies CASSVWYGSTDTQYF.

The sample holds a few counts of this clonotype. This sequence joins TRBV29-1 and TRBJ2-7; 9 nucleotides align to TRBD1. CDR1 and CDR2 from the germline V gene are SQVTM and ANQGSEA. Trimming removed 7 bases from V and 4 bases from J; junction bases left unmatched: 8. The CDR3 is 13 amino acids. The CDR3 spells CSAGQGKFYEQYF. The DNA of the CDR3 is TGCAGCGCCGGACAGGGGAAGTTTTACGAGCAGTACTTC.

This clonotype was seen a handful of times. The CDR3 loop is CASSPGTSFNEQFF. The CDR3 DNA follows: TGCGCCAGCAGCCCGGGGACTAGCTTCAATGAGCAGTTCTTC. This chain links TRBV5-1 with TRBJ2-1, with 9 bases fitting TRBD2. The CDR3 length is 14 residues. The V gene end was trimmed by 4 bases and the J gene end by 6 bases; junction bases not matched to a gene: 5. CDR1 and CDR2 (germline): SGHRS, YFSETQ.

This clonotype was observed a handful of times. The CDR3 sequence is CASKGPGLESYNEQFF. The DNA of the CDR3 is TGTGCCAGTAAAGGACCGGGACTAGAATCCTACAATGAGCAGTTCTTC. This chain connects TRBV19 to TRBJ2-1, with 8 bases fitting TRBD2. Germline CDR1 LNHDA, CDR2 SQIVND (reference sequence). V was pared by 7 bases and J by 1 base, with 9 bases of the junction left unmatched. The CDR3 has 16 residues.

The chain joins TRBV3-1 to TRBJ1-3; possibly TRBD1 for D (5 bases). The CDR3 is made up of 16 amino acids. Looked up from germline, CDR1 is LGHDT and CDR2 is YNNKEL (reference sequence). Trimming took off 0 bases at V and 10 bases at J, with 19 bases between the two ends. This CDR3 reads CASSQDRYRPYNTIYF. For the CDR3, the DNA is TGTGCCAGCAGCCAAGATCGTTACAGGCCGTATAATACCATATATTTT. Drawing the rest from reference TRBV3-1 and TRBJ1-3, the complete variable domain is DTAVSQTPKYLVTQMGNDKSIKCEQNLGHDTMYWYKQDSKKFLKIMFSYNNKELIINETVPNRFSPKSPDKAHLNLHINSLELGDSAVYFCASSQDRYRPYNTIYFGEGSWLTVV.

This clonotype was detected only a few times. The chain couples TRBV7-2 to TRBJ2-7; 8 bases match TRBD2. Germline lookup yields CDR1 SGHTA and CDR2 FQGNSA. The V gene end was trimmed by 5 bases and the J gene end by 3 bases; junction bases not matched to a gene: 9. The CDR3 covers 15 residues. CDR3 in DNA: TGTGCCAGCAGCAAGAGCGGGAGCGCTCACTACGAGCAGTACTTC. This translates into CASSKSGSAHYEQYF.

The chain joins TRBV12-3 or TRBV12-4 to TRBJ1-6, with 11 positions matching TRBD1. This CDR3 is 17 amino acids long. With 1 base clipped from V and 4 bases from J, the junction kept 3 bases outside the gene matches. The DNA for the CDR3 is TGTGCCAGCAGTTTAGGGACAGGGGGCGAGTATAATTCACCCCTCCACTTT. This gives the protein CASSLGTGGEYNSPLHF.

The rearrangement joins TRBV9 to TRBJ1-1; no definite D call. V lost 0 bases, J lost 1 base, and 1 base lay in between. The CDR3 has 12 amino acids. CDR1 is SGDLS, CDR2 YYNGEE, per germline. CDR3 in amino acids: CASSVANTEAFF. The CDR3 bases are TGTGCCAGCAGCGTAGCGAACACTGAAGCTTTCTTT.

The chain is built from TRBV12-3 or TRBV12-4 and TRBJ1-6; TRBD1 might be the D (5 bases). V shed 3 bases and J shed 7 bases, with 19 bases lying between them. The CDR3 consists of 17 residues. CDR3 nucleotides: TGTGCCAGCAGTTTTTCCAACACGGGGCTAAAGAATTCACCCCTCCACTTT. Its translation: CASSFSNTGLKNSPLHF.

This chain joins TRBV9 and TRBJ1-3; 9 bases agree with TRBD1. J was trimmed by 7 bases and V by 0 bases; bases with no gene match: 17. CDR1 is SGDLS, CDR2 YYNGEE, per germline. The CDR3 is made up of 19 amino acids. The CDR3 nucleotides are TGTGCCAGCAGCGTAGCGGATCCAGGACAGGGGCCAAGCGGGAACACCATATATTTT. Its protein is CASSVADPGQGPSGNTIYF.

This clonotype came up many times. The J gene is TRBJ2-7, the V gene TRBV4-1; weak D call: TRBD1 (5 bases). The CDR3 totals 13 residues. The germline V gene encodes CDR1 MGHRA and CDR2 YSYEKL. V was shortened by 3 bases and J by 3 bases, with 9 bases between the two germline ends. The CDR3 DNA reads as TGCGCCAGCAGCCAGTCAGGGCTCTACGAGCAGTACTTC. This codes for CASSQSGLYEQYF.

This chain joins TRBV2 and TRBJ2-7, with TRBD1 matching 7 bases. This CDR3 is 13 amino acids long. Germline V lookup: CDR1 SNHLY, CDR2 FYNNEI. V dropped 10 bases and J dropped 3; count of bases not matched to a gene: 9. The CDR3 reads CAISTGLNYEQYF. DNA of the CDR3: TGTGCCATCTCGACAGGGTTGAACTACGAGCAGTACTTC.

The chain joins TRBV29-1 to TRBJ2-7, with D unclear. CDR3 size: 11 residues. V shed 4 bases and J shed 3 bases, with 7 bases lying between them. Germline CDR1 and CDR2: SQVTM and ANQGSEA. The CDR3 loop reads CSVVSGYEQYF. The CDR3 DNA reads as TGCAGCGTTGTTTCAGGCTACGAGCAGTACTTC.

This clonotype was recorded many times. V gene TRBV20-1 combines with J gene TRBJ2-3; 9 bases agree with TRBD2. There are 15 residues in the CDR3. V gave up 2 bases and J gave up 5 bases; unmatched junction bases: 8. Germline CDR1 DFQATT, CDR2 SNEGSKA (reference sequence). CDR3 in amino acids: CSARSIAGVGDTQYF. The CDR3, as DNA: TGCAGTGCTAGATCTATAGCGGGAGTGGGAGATACGCAGTATTTT.

J is TRBJ2-3 and V is TRBV7-9; tentative D call: TRBD1 (6 bases). Germline V gives CDR1 SEHNR, CDR2 FQNEAQ (reference sequence). The CDR3 contains 14 residues. The V end lost 7 bases, the J end lost 2 bases, and 13 bases lay between the germline ends. The CDR3 loop is CASMSAGDTDTQYF. The CDR3 bases are TGTGCCAGCATGTCGGCAGGGGACACAGATACGCAGTATTTT.